The clone carrying this TCR beta chain showed up just a few times. Individual cDNA molecules received unique molecular identifiers during library preparation. TCRdb re-called the 5' RACE reads through MiXCR, storing one row per CDR3 protein. The table shows approximately 70,000 distinct CDR3 sequences, with around a tenth occurring only once. CDR3 length: 13 amino acids. V was clipped by 3 bases and J by 9 bases, with 12 bases between them. CDR1 DFQATT and CDR2 SNEGSKA come from the germline V gene (reference sequence). The sample is drawn from a study of early T cells in non-severe SARS-CoV-2 infection.

The sequencing used whole blood, collected at baseline. This chain joins TRBV20-1 and TRBJ1-6; TRBD1 might be the D (5 bases). The sequence was obtained from an adult who was a healthcare worker with PCR-confirmed SARS-CoV-2 infection or an uninfected control (not recorded which). The CDR3 nucleotides read TGCAGTGCTAGTGACCGGAGGGGTTCACCCCTCCACTTT. As protein: CSASDRRGSPLHF.